A selection of T cell receptor beta chains follows, all from one sample in a study of blood T cell repertoires in COVID-19. Method: immunoSEQ multiplex PCR; TCRdb's copy keeps in-frame clones and lacks some. The profile shows about 240,000 clones, roughly four fifths of them singletons. Sequencing was done on a sample of peripheral blood. Every receptor here comes from a woman in her 70s with acute or convalescent COVID-19. The CDR3 runs from the conserved cysteine through the conserved F or W. The D gene is left open where the match is weak. Clone size is given for some rows only: seen once, a few or many times, or a class if the clone is expanded.

cdr3_nt cdr3_aa j_call v_call d_call clone_size
TGTGCCAGCAGTTGGCAGGGGCTTGCCGGGGAGCTGTTTTTT CASSWQGLAGELFF TRBJ2-2 TRBV2 - -
TGCGCCAGCAGCACGGGGGACAGAAACACTGAAGCTTTCTTT CASSTGDRNTEAFF TRBJ1-1 TRBV5-1 TRBD1 -
TGCGCCAGCAGCCGCGCGGGGAACGAAGCTTTCTTT CASSRAGNEAFF TRBJ1-1 TRBV4-1 - once
TGTGCCAGCAGCTTGATGGGGACTAGCGGGGGGCCGACGAACACCGGGGAGCTGTTTTTT CASSLMGTSGGPTNTGELFF TRBJ2-2 TRBV5-5 TRBD2 -
TGCGCCAGCAGCTTGGGAGGGGACAACGGCTACACCTTC CASSLGGDNGYTF TRBJ1-2 TRBV5-1 - -
TGTGCCAGTAGTCGACGTAACAGGGGGTCATCGATCTATGACTCTGGAAACACCATATATTTT CASSRRNRGSSIYDSGNTIYF TRBJ1-3 TRBV19 TRBD1 -
TGTGCCAGCAGTGAGGTCAGGGGTATGAGCACTGAAGCTTTCTTT CASSEVRGMSTEAFF TRBJ1-1 TRBV6-1 - -
TGTGCCAGTAGGGAAACAGGGGGAGTCACTGAAGCTTTCTTT CASRETGGVTEAFF TRBJ1-1 TRBV19 TRBD1 -
TGTGCCAGCAGTGAGGTCACAGGGGTTAATTCACCCCTCCACTTT CASSEVTGVNSPLHF TRBJ1-6 TRBV6-1 TRBD1 -
TGTGCCACCAGTGGGGGGACAGGGAGGGAGAACTATGGCTACACCTTC CATSGGTGRENYGYTF TRBJ1-2 TRBV24-1 TRBD1 -
TGTGCCAGCTCACCACGAGGTGACGGCAATTCACCCCTCCACTTT CASSPRGDGNSPLHF TRBJ1-6 TRBV18 - once
TGTGCCAGCAGCTTGCGGGGGGCTAGATATGGCTACACCTTC CASSLRGARYGYTF TRBJ1-2 TRBV5-6 - -
TGTGCCAGCAGAGTATCAGGGGATCGCGGCTACACCTTC CASRVSGDRGYTF TRBJ1-2 TRBV6-5 - -
TGTGCCAGCAGTTTAAACCCAGGAGGGAGAGATGGCTACACCTTC CASSLNPGGRDGYTF TRBJ1-2 TRBV27 - -
TGTGCCAGCAGCTCTCAACGGGATTCACCCCTCCACTTT CASSSQRDSPLHF TRBJ1-6 TRBV6-5 - -
TGCGCCAGCAGCCAAGACCTTCGGGGTACCAATTCACCCCTCCACTTT CASSQDLRGTNSPLHF TRBJ1-6 TRBV4-1 - -
TGTGCCAGCTCACCCGGGACAGGGTCGTACCAGCCCCAGCATTTT CASSPGTGSYQPQHF TRBJ1-5 TRBV18 TRBD1 -
TGTGCCGGGACCGGGGACAGTCCCTACGAGCAGTACTTC CAGTGDSPYEQYF TRBJ2-7 TRBV30 TRBD1 -
TGTGCCAGCAGCGACAGGGGGCGCACCGGGGAGCTGTTTTTT CASSDRGRTGELFF TRBJ2-2 TRBV7-2 TRBD1 -
TGTGCCAGCTCTAGAGACAGGACTCCTAGAACTCAAAGCTACACCTTC CASSRDRTPRTQSYTF TRBJ1-2 TRBV18 - few
TGTGCCAGCACTGTACTTCAGGGAAGCACTGAAGCTTTCTTT CASTVLQGSTEAFF TRBJ1-1 TRBV2 - -
TGTGCCAGCAGCTCCCGACAGGGGAGGAACTATGGCTACACCTTC CASSSRQGRNYGYTF TRBJ1-2 TRBV11-2 TRBD1 -
TGCGCCAGCACGGGACTCCCGTACCAAGAGACCCAGTACTTC CASTGLPYQETQYF TRBJ2-5 TRBV5-1 - -
TGTGCCAGCAGCCAGTCAACGGACACCATATATTTT CASSQSTDTIYF TRBJ1-3 TRBV3-1/TRBV3-2 - -
TGTGCCAGCTCACCTCTAGATACGCAGTATTTT CASSPLDTQYF TRBJ2-3 TRBV18 - -
TGTGCTAGCAGCCCAGGGGGGAATATAGTTAATGAGCAGTTCTTC CASSPGGNIVNEQFF TRBJ2-1 TRBV7-7 - -
TGTGCCAGCGCTCGGACAGGGGGCGGAGTAGGTGAAAAACTGTTTTTT CASARTGGGVGEKLFF TRBJ1-4 TRBV3-1/TRBV3-2 TRBD1 once
TGTGCCAGCAGCTTCGGAGCCTCCATATACAATGAGCAGTTCTTC CASSFGASIYNEQFF TRBJ2-1 TRBV7-9 - -
TGTGCCAGCAGTTACGGGGCAGTTCAAGAGACCCAGTACTTC CASSYGAVQETQYF TRBJ2-5 TRBV6-2/TRBV6-3 - -
TGCAGCGGTAGTACTAGCGGGGGGTTCAATGAGCAGTTCTTC CSGSTSGGFNEQFF TRBJ2-1 TRBV29-1 TRBD2 -
TGTGCCAGCACCCGGAGCGTGACAGGAAACACTGAAGCTTTCTTT CASTRSVTGNTEAFF TRBJ1-1 TRBV7-9 - -
TGTGCCAGCAGCCAAGTACAGGGGGCTGTCACTGAAGCTTTCTTT CASSQVQGAVTEAFF TRBJ1-1 TRBV3-1/TRBV3-2 TRBD1 -
TGTGCCACCAGGGCCTCGGGGGAGGATCAGCCCCAGCATTTT CATRASGEDQPQHF TRBJ1-5 TRBV24-1 - -
TGTGCCAGCTCACCTTACACAGATACGCAGTATTTT CASSPYTDTQYF TRBJ2-3 TRBV18 - -
TGTGCCAGCAGCTTGGCCGGGAACACTGAAGCTTTCTTT CASSLAGNTEAFF TRBJ1-1 TRBV5-4 - few
TGTGCCAGCAGTGTACTACAGGGTCGAGAGACCCAGTACTTC CASSVLQGRETQYF TRBJ2-5 TRBV27 - -
TGTGCCAGCAGTTTAACGGGAGACTATGGCTACACCTTC CASSLTGDYGYTF TRBJ1-2 TRBV28 - -
TGCGCCAGCAGCTTGGCCGGGGAGGGGAGCCAGCCCCAGCATTTT CASSLAGEGSQPQHF TRBJ1-5 TRBV5-1 - once
TGTGCCACACGGGACTCGGCGAAGACTGAAGCTTTCTTT CATRDSAKTEAFF TRBJ1-1 TRBV19 - -
TGTGCCAGCAGTGAGGGGGGATCGAACACTGAAGCTTTCTTT CASSEGGSNTEAFF TRBJ1-1 TRBV2 - few
TGCAGCGCCCTCGCGGGGGGGCGTTACGAGCAGTACTTC CSALAGGRYEQYF TRBJ2-7 TRBV29-1 TRBD2 once
TGTGCCAGCAGCCCATCCAGTTCATGGAACACTGAAGCTTTCTTT CASSPSSSWNTEAFF TRBJ1-1 TRBV3-1/TRBV3-2 - -
TGTGCCAGCAGTGTGCAGAGCGGGGGGGCGGTAGATACGCAGTATTTT CASSVQSGGAVDTQYF TRBJ2-3 TRBV9 TRBD2 -
TGTGCCAGCAGCTTGGGGACAGGGGTAGATGGCTACACCTTC CASSLGTGVDGYTF TRBJ1-2 TRBV5-5 TRBD1 -
TGTGCCAGCAGCCCGGGGGGAGGGTACTCCTATAATTCACCCCTCCACTTT CASSPGGGYSYNSPLHF TRBJ1-6 TRBV9 - -
TGTGCCAGCAGTCCGGACTTACCTAATGAAAAACTGTTTTTT CASSPDLPNEKLFF TRBJ1-4 TRBV27 - -
TGTGCCTGGAGTTCTGGACTCGGAGGATATGGCTACACCTTC CAWSSGLGGYGYTF TRBJ1-2 TRBV30 - -
TGTGCCAGCAGCCCCAGCGGGCTAGCGGACACCATATATTTT CASSPSGLADTIYF TRBJ1-3 TRBV7-8 - -
TGTGCCAGCACTGAGAGGCGCACAGATACGCAGTATTTT CASTERRTDTQYF TRBJ2-3 TRBV2 - -
TGTGCCAGCAGCTTACCCTTTGGACAGGGCCGGCACTATGGCTACACCTTC CASSLPFGQGRHYGYTF TRBJ1-2 TRBV7-9 TRBD1 -
TGTGCCAGCAGCGGCGGTGGACTAGCGGCGACCTACGAGCAGTACTTC CASSGGGLAATYEQYF TRBJ2-7 TRBV9 TRBD2 -
TGTGCCAGCAGCCACCCGGGACAGGGCCACGAGCAGTACTTC CASSHPGQGHEQYF TRBJ2-7 TRBV7-9 TRBD1 -
TGTGCCAGTAGTATATCCCAGCCCTCTAGCTATGGCTACACCTTC CASSISQPSSYGYTF TRBJ1-2 TRBV19 - -
TGTGCCAGCTCACCACTTTGGCGAGACAGGAGCTCCAGCACAGATACGCAGTATTTT CASSPLWRDRSSSTDTQYF TRBJ2-3 TRBV18 - -